A single sample gave rise to the 27 T cell receptor beta chains below, sequenced in a study of T cell repertoires in cytomegalovirus infection. TCRdb analysed the reads with MiXCR anew, one entry per CDR3 protein. The sample carries fewer than 200,000 distinct CDR3 sequences, approximately 9.7% recorded once. Source material: PBMCs. These receptors were obtained from a human donor in good health (CMV status not recorded). Some clones in this sample may be carry-over from other donors' samples.

This clonotype was seen only once. V and J are TRBV7-9 and TRBJ1-5, with D possibly being TRBD1 (5 bases). Trimming removed 5 bases from V and 0 bases from J, with 11 bases in between. This CDR3 region has 15 residues. Germline CDR1 SEHNR, CDR2 FQNEAQ (reference sequence). CDR3 in DNA: TGTGCCAGCAGCCAGGGTGTCTCTAGCAATCAGCCCCAGCATTTT. Encoded protein: CASSQGVSSNQPQHF.

This clonotype has just a few counts. The chain recombines TRBV5-5 with TRBJ1-5; D is unclear. The CDR3 is made up of 13 amino acids. Looked up from germline, CDR1 is SGHKS and CDR2 is YYEKEE (reference sequence). Trimming removed 2 bases at V and 5 bases at J, with 8 bases between. The chain's CDR3 is CASSLGTDQPQHF. Here the CDR3 DNA reads TGTGCCAGCAGCTTAGGCACTGATCAGCCCCAGCATTTT.

The sample holds many counts of this clonotype. This rearrangement joins TRBV7-2 to TRBJ1-1, with 9 bases matching TRBD1. V lost 3 bases, J lost 4 bases, and 6 bases stayed unmatched. The germline gives CDR1 SGHTA, CDR2 FQGNSA. The CDR3 has 15 amino acids. The CDR3 DNA sequence: TGTGCCAGCAGCTTTCGAACAGGGGGCCCCACTGAAGCTTTCTTT. Amino acid sequence: CASSFRTGGPTEAFF.

Many counts were recorded for this clonotype. This chain connects TRBV5-1 to TRBJ2-3; 10 nucleotides agree with TRBD2. The V gene's germline CDR1 is SGHRS and CDR2 YFSETQ. After removal of 0 bases from V and 5 bases from J, the junction contained 3 bases not matched to a gene. CDR3 length: 15 amino acids. CDR3 in amino acids: CASSLGLAGVDTQYF. The CDR3 coding sequence is TGCGCCAGCAGCTTGGGGCTAGCGGGAGTAGATACGCAGTATTTT.

This clonotype was seen repeatedly, ten times or more. J is TRBJ2-5 and V is TRBV7-2, with D possibly matching TRBD2 (6 bases). V was pared by 4 bases and J by 2 bases, with 11 bases between. The CDR3 is 14 amino acids. CDR1 and CDR2 from the germline V gene are SGHTA and FQGNSA. The CDR3 region is CASSSLGTQETQYF. In DNA, the CDR3 is TGTGCCAGCAGCTCCCTTGGGACTCAAGAGACCCAGTACTTC. Complete variable domain (other parts from reference TRBV7-2 and TRBJ2-5): GAGVSQSPSNKVTEKGKDVELRCDPISGHTALYWYRQSLGQGLEFLIYFQGNSAPDKSGLPSDRFSAERTGGSVSTLTIQRTQQEDSAVYLCASSSLGTQETQYFGPGTRLLVL.

This clonotype was found many times. CDR3 sequence (DNA): TGTGCCAGCAGCTTACGTAAAGGGTCTCACTATGGCTACACCTTC. Translated: CASSLRKGSHYGYTF. This chain joins TRBV7-9 and TRBJ1-2, with D unresolved. The length of the CDR3 is 15 residues. The ends were cut back, 2 bases at V and 3 bases at J, with 13 bases in the middle. Looked up from germline, CDR1 is SEHNR and CDR2 is FQNEAQ (reference sequence).

This clonotype was counted ten times or more. The chain recombines TRBV20-1 with TRBJ2-5, with 7 positions matching TRBD1. Germline-derived CDR1 and CDR2 are DFQATT and SNEGSKA (reference sequence). CDR3 length: 16 residues. With 0 bases clipped from V and 1 base from J, the junction kept 8 bases outside the gene matches. DNA of the CDR3: TGCAGTGCTAGAGATTCGTGGGGACAGAGCCAAGAGACCCAGTACTTC. This codes for CSARDSWGQSQETQYF.

This clonotype was counted ten times or more. This chain uses TRBV7-2 with TRBJ2-7, with TRBD2 matching over 12 bases. The CDR3 runs 19 residues. The J segment lost 2 bases and the V segment lost 5 bases, leaving 16 bases of the junction unmatched. Germline CDR1 is SGHTA and CDR2 is FQGNSA. The CDR3 coding sequence is TGTGCCAGCAGCCCCGTGACCGGGACTAGCGGGTCGCTAGCCTACGAGCAGTACTTC. Residues: CASSPVTGTSGSLAYEQYF.

In this sample, this clonotype turned up many times. The chain joins TRBV19 to TRBJ2-7; TRBD1 matches 9 bases. V gave up 4 bases and J gave up 2 bases; unmatched junction bases: 3. The germline CDR1 and CDR2 sequences are LNHDA and SQIVND (reference sequence). This CDR3 contains 14 residues. The CDR3 DNA is TGTGCCAGTAGTAAAGGACAGGGGACCTACGAGCAGTACTTC. Protein product: CASSKGQGTYEQYF.

This clonotype came up a few times. For the CDR3, the DNA is TGTGCCAGCAGCTACAGGGTACACACTGAAGCTTTCTTT. This translates into CASSYRVHTEAFF. The V and J genes are TRBV12-3 or TRBV12-4 and TRBJ1-1; D is possibly TRBD1 (6 bases). V was shortened by 6 bases and J by 3 bases, with 11 bases between the two germline ends. The CDR3 spans 13 residues.

This clonotype has only a few counts. The J gene is TRBJ1-1, the V gene TRBV7-2; maybe TRBD1 (5 bases). Trimming shortened V by 2 bases and J by 1 base, and 17 bases separated the two germline ends. The CDR3 consists of 17 residues. Germline CDR1 and CDR2: SGHTA and FQGNSA. CDR3 bases: TGTGCCAGCAGCTTAATGGGGCCGGCACGGTCGAACACTGAAGCTTTCTTT. It codes for CASSLMGPARSNTEAFF.

This clonotype was seen many times. V usage is TRBV24-1 and J usage is TRBJ2-5; 8 positions agree with TRBD2. Germline lookup yields CDR1 KGHDR and CDR2 SFDVKD. This CDR3 region has 16 residues. V trimming: 5 bases; J trimming: 3 bases; junction bases outside the gene matches: 10. This chain's CDR3 is CATSVTSGSKEETQYF. As DNA, the CDR3 is TGTGCCACCAGTGTTACAAGCGGGAGCAAAGAAGAGACCCAGTACTTC.

The genes are TRBV10-3 and TRBJ2-7, with D unclear. Trimming stripped 6 bases from V and 3 bases from J, with 9 bases between. Germline V CDR1 and CDR2: ENHRY, SYGVKD. This CDR3 has 12 amino acids. The CDR3 sequence is CAISPRDYEQYF. The CDR3 bases are TGTGCCATCAGCCCCCGTGACTACGAGCAGTACTTC.

This clonotype was picked up many times. This chain connects TRBV11-2 to TRBJ2-1, with 8 bases aligning to TRBD1. V gave up 2 bases and J gave up 6 bases; unmatched junction bases: 9. Germline CDR1 and CDR2: SGHAT and FQNNGV. This CDR3 comprises 16 residues. The CDR3 protein is CASSLTQGGSPNEQFF. CDR3 bases: TGTGCCAGCAGCTTAACACAGGGGGGATCCCCCAATGAGCAGTTCTTC.

This clonotype was detected only a few times. The chain carries TRBV5-1 and TRBJ2-4, with D uncertain. Trimming shortened V by 1 base and J by 8 bases, and 13 bases separated the two germline ends. The V gene's germline CDR1 is SGHRS and CDR2 YFSETQ. The CDR3 extends over 14 amino acids. CDR3 sequence reads: CASSLLFGFDIQYF. The CDR3 region has the DNA TGCGCCAGCAGCTTGCTTTTCGGATTTGACATTCAGTACTTC.

This clonotype was counted many times. The J gene is TRBJ2-1, the V gene TRBV19; 9 bases map to TRBD2. The trim removed 5 bases at V and 3 bases at J, leaving 5 bases unmatched. The germline gives CDR1 LNHDA, CDR2 SQIVND (reference sequence). The CDR3 has 15 residues. This CDR3 reads CASSSSGRSYNEQFF. CDR3 coding DNA: TGTGCCAGTAGTTCCAGCGGGAGGAGCTACAATGAGCAGTTCTTC.

This clonotype was seen more than once but under ten times. In nucleotides, the CDR3 is TGCAGTGCTAAAGGACAGGGACATCAGCCCCAGCATTTT. This sequence encodes CSAKGQGHQPQHF. The V call is TRBV20-1, the J call TRBJ1-5, with 8 positions matching TRBD1. Losses at the gene ends were 4 bases for V and 5 bases for J; bases not matched to a gene: 4. Germline CDR1 is DFQATT and CDR2 is SNEGSKA (reference sequence). CDR3 size: 13 residues.

This clonotype was picked up a small number of times. The V call is TRBV6-2 or TRBV6-3, the J call TRBJ2-2; the D is unclear. V lost 6 bases and J 6 bases, leaving 17 bases between the germline ends. From germline, CDR1 is MNHEY and CDR2 SVGEGT. This CDR3 has 15 amino acids. The CDR3 DNA reads as TGTGCCAGCAGCCCTCGAAGGACGGTGGCCGGGGAGCTGTTTTTT. As protein: CASSPRRTVAGELFF.

This clonotype was seen many times. The chain combines TRBV7-8 with TRBJ1-5, with D tentatively TRBD1 (6 bases). Trimming took 6 bases from V and 2 from J, leaving 17 bases between them. This CDR3 contains 16 residues. The germline CDR1 and CDR2 sequences are SGHVS and FQNEAQ. Here the CDR3 DNA reads TGTGCCAGCAGTTTGGGGGGGGGCACGGGCAATCAGCCCCAGCATTTT. Translation: CASSLGGGTGNQPQHF.

There are many counts of this clonotype. The chain combines TRBV11-3 with TRBJ2-1, with 7 positions matching TRBD1. With 5 bases clipped from V and 12 bases from J, the junction kept 7 bases outside the gene matches. CDR1 SGHNT and CDR2 YENEEA come from the germline V gene. This CDR3 comprises 12 residues. The CDR3 DNA sequence: TGTGCCAGCAGCCTCGACAGGGTTTTGCAGTTCTTC. Protein: CASSLDRVLQFF.

V gene TRBV29-1 combines with J gene TRBJ1-5; D gene unclear. The V gene's germline CDR1 is SQVTM and CDR2 ANQGSEA. CDR3 length: 13 residues. Between the trimmed V and J ends, which lost 4 bases and 0 bases, there was a span of 7 bases. The CDR3 DNA reads as TGCAGCGTTGGGGAAAATAGCAATCAGCCCCAGCATTTT. It specifies CSVGENSNQPQHF.

This clonotype was picked up a small number of times. The CDR3 DNA follows: TGTGCCAGCAGCTTAGTCCGAGACTATCAAGAGACCCAGTACTTC. This encodes CASSLVRDYQETQYF. V usage is TRBV11-2 and J usage is TRBJ2-5; D is possibly TRBD2 (5 bases). Per the germline V gene, CDR1 is SGHAT and CDR2 is FQNNGV. This CDR3 has 15 residues. Deletions cut 1 base from V and 2 bases from J, with 11 bases between.

This clonotype was observed at least ten times. The chain carries TRBV6-1 and TRBJ2-1, with 8 bases that match TRBD2. Germline V CDR1 and CDR2: MNHNS, SASEGT. CDR3 length equals 15 residues. J was trimmed by 6 bases and V by 6 bases; bases with no gene match: 10. The CDR3 is CASSLGTSTGNEQFF. The CDR3 coding sequence is TGTGCCAGCAGCCTGGGGACTAGTACGGGCAATGAGCAGTTCTTC.

This clonotype was seen repeatedly, ten times or more. The CDR3 here is CASSLRPSGSYEQYF. The CDR3 DNA reads as TGTGCCAGCAGCTTAAGGCCTAGCGGGAGCTACGAGCAGTACTTC. This chain links TRBV7-2 with TRBJ2-7; 10 positions match TRBD2. The length of the CDR3 is 15 residues. Per germline, CDR1 SGHTA and CDR2 FQGNSA. The junction had 4 bases not matched to a gene; V was cut back by 2 bases and J by 3 bases. Combining the CDR3 with reference TRBV7-2 and TRBJ2-7 gives the whole variable domain GAGVSQSPSNKVTEKGKDVELRCDPISGHTALYWYRQSLGQGLEFLIYFQGNSAPDKSGLPSDRFSAERTGGSVSTLTIQRTQQEDSAVYLCASSLRPSGSYEQYFGPGTRLTVT.

This clonotype has a count of ten or more. The rearrangement joins TRBV28 to TRBJ2-1; the D call may be TRBD1 or TRBD2 (5 bases each). Germline V gene sequence: CDR1 MDHEN, CDR2 SYDVKM. The ends were cut back, 5 bases at V and 1 base at J, with 15 bases in the middle. CDR3 size: 16 residues. The CDR3 here is CASSELGPTSYNEQFF. The DNA for the CDR3 is TGTGCCAGCAGTGAGTTGGGACCGACGTCCTACAATGAGCAGTTCTTC.

This clonotype showed up many times. This chain links TRBV7-9 with TRBJ2-1; 7 bases line up with TRBD2. The CDR3 spans 18 residues. CDR1 SEHNR and CDR2 FQNEAQ come from the germline V gene (reference sequence). Trimming cost V 4 bases and J 3 bases; bases outside gene matches: 15. This chain's CDR3 is CASSSTPAAGDLYNEQFF. The CDR3 DNA follows: TGTGCCAGCAGCTCCACCCCCGCCGCGGGGGATCTCTACAATGAGCAGTTCTTC.

The V and J genes are TRBV2 and TRBJ2-5; 10 nucleotides agree with TRBD2. J was trimmed by 2 bases and V by 4 bases; bases with no gene match: 4. CDR3 length: 15 residues. Germline lookup yields CDR1 SNHLY and CDR2 FYNNEI. The DNA for the CDR3 is TGTGCCAGCAGTGCTGGACTAGCGGTACAAGAGACCCAGTACTTC. This gives the protein CASSAGLAVQETQYF.